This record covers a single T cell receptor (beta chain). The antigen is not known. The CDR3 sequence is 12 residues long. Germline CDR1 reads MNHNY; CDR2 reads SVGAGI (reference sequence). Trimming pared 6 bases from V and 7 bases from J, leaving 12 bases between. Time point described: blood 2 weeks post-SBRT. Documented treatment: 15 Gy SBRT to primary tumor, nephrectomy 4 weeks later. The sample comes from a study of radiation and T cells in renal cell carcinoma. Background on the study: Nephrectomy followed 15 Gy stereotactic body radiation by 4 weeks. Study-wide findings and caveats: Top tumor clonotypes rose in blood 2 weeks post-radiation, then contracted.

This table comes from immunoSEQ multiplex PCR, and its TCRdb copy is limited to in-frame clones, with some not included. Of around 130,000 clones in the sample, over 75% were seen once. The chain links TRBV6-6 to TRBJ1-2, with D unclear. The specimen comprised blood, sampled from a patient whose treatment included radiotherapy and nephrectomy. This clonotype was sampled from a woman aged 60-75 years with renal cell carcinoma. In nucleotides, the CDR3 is TGTGCCAGCAGCCCCGCCCGGGGTGGCTACACCTTC. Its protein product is CASSPARGGYTF.